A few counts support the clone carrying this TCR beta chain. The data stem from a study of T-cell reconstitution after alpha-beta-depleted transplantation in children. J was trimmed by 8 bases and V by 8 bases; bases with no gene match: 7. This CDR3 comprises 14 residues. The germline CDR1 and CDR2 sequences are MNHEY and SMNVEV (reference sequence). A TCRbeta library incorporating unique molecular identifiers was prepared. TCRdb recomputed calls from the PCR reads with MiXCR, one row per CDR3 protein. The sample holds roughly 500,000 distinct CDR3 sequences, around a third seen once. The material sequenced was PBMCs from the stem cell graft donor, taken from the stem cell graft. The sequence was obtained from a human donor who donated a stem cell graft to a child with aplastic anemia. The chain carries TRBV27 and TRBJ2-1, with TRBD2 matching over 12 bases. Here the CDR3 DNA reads TGTGCCAGCTCCCTAGCGGGAGGGCGCGATGAGCAGTTCTTC. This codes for CASSLAGGRDEQFF.